This TCR beta chain was found in a study of T-cell memory formation after mild COVID-19. In the study overall: Across donors, TCR clusters were largely donor specific. The study's findings and limits: A subset of responding clones appeared in pre-infection memory, suggesting cross-reactive memory joined. Whereas later expanders leaned CD4+, clones contracting day 15 to 85 showed a balanced CD4/CD8 makeup.

Notes on this clonotype: No antigen is known for it.

Each CDR3 protein is one row after TCRdb ran MiXCR on the 5' RACE reads. The table has a few hundred thousand distinct CDR3 sequences, roughly 20% seen once; the top ten hold about 8.7%. Trimming pared 5 bases from V and 2 bases from J, leaving 13 bases between. There are 14 residues in the CDR3. CDR1 and CDR2 from the germline V gene are SEHNR and FQNEAQ (reference sequence). The material sequenced was PBMCs or a T cell subset sorted from them (not recorded which). The origin of this receptor is an adult woman who had mild COVID-19 (a few samples of this study predate the infection). Cell type and time point are not known. This sequence joins TRBV7-9 and TRBJ2-7, with D uncertain. For the CDR3, the DNA is TGTGCCAGCAGCGTCGGACCCTTCCCCTACGAGCAGTACTTC. Translating it yields CASSVGPFPYEQYF. The full variable domain, its missing parts supplied by reference TRBV7-9 and TRBJ2-7, is DTGVSQNPRHKITKRGQNVTFRCDPISEHNRLYWYRQTLGQGPEFLTYFQNEAQLEKSRLLSDRFSAERPKGSFSTLEIQRTEQGDSAMYLCASSVGPFPYEQYFGPGTRLTVT.